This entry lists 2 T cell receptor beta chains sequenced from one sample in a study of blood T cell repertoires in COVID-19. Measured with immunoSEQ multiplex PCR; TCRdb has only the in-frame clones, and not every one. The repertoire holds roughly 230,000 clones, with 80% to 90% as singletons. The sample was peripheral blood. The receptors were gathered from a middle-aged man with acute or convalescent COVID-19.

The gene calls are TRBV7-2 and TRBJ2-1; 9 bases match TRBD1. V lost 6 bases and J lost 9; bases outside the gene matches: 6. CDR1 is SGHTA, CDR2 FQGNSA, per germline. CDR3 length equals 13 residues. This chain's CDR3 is CASRGQGGGEQFF. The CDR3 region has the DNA TGTGCCAGCAGGGGACAGGGAGGGGGTGAGCAGTTCTTC.

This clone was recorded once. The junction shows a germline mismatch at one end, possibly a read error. The DNA of the CDR3 is TGTGCCAGCAGCGCCAGTGACAAGGAGCAGTTCTTC. Protein: CASSASDKEQFF. The chain is built from TRBV13 and TRBJ2-1; D is ambiguous. The CDR3 extends over 12 amino acids. CDR1 PRHDT and CDR2 FYEKMQ come from the germline V gene (reference sequence).